This T cell receptor beta chain was sequenced in a study of yellow fever vaccine responses in identical twins. Study-level findings and limits: Twins' vaccine T cell response reportedly seemed partly convergent, partly personalized.

Trimming took off 4 bases at V and 3 bases at J, with 13 bases between the two ends. The CDR3 runs 14 residues. The V gene's germline CDR1 is KGHSH and CDR2 LQKENI. TCRdb ran MiXCR on the RT-PCR reads and lists one entry per CDR3 protein. The sample lists more than 4,000 distinct CDR3 sequences, less than 85% occurring once. Turning to this clonotype: Its target is unknown.

This specimen was T cells from blood (PBMCs), unsorted or a sorted subset (not recorded which), taken before or after yellow fever vaccination (not recorded which). The sequence came from a woman aged 18-29 years who received the yellow fever vaccine. The V gene is TRBV18, the J gene TRBJ2-7; either TRBD1 or TRBD2 may supply D (5 bases each). As DNA, the CDR3 is TGTGCCAGCTCACGGGAACTGGGGGTCTACGAGCAGTACTTC. This gives the protein CASSRELGVYEQYF.